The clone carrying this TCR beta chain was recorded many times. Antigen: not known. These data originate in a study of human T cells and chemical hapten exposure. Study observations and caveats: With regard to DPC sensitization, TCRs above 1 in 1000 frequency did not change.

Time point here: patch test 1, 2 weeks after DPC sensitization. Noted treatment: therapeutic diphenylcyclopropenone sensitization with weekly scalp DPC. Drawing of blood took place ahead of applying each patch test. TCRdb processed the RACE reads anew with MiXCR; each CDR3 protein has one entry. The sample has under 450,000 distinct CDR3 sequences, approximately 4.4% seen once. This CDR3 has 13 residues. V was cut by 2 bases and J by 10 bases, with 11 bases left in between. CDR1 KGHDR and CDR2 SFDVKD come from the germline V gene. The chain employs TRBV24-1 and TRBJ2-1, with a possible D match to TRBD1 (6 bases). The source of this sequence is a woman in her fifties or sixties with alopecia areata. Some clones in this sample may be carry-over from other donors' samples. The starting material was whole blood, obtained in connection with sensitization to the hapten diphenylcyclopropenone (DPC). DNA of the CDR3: TGTGCCACCAGTGATTATGGGGGCAGCGAGCAGTTCTTC. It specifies CATSDYGGSEQFF.